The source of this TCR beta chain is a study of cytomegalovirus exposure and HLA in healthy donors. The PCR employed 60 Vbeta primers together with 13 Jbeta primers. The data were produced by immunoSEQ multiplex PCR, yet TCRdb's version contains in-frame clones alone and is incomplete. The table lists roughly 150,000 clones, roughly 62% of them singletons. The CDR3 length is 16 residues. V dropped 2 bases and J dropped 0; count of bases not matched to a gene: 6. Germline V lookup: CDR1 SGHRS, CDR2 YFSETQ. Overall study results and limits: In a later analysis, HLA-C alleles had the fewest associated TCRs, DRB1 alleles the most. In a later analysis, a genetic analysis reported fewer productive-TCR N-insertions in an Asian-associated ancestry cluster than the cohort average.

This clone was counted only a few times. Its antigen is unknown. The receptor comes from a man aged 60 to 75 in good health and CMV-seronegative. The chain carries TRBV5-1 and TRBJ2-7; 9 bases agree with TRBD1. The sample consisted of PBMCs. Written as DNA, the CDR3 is TGCGCCAGCAGCTTAGGGACAGGGATCAGCTCCTACGAGCAGTACTTC. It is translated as CASSLGTGISSYEQYF.